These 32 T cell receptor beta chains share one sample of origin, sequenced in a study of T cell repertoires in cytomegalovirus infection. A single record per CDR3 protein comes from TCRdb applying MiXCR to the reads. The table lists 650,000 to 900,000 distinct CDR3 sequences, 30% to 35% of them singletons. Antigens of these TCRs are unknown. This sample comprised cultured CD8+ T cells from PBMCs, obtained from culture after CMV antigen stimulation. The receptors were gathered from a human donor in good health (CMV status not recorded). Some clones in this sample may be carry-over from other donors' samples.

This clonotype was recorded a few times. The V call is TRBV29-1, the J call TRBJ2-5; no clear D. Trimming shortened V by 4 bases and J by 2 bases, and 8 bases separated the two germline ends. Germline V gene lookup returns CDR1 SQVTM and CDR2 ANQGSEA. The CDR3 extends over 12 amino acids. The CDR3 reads CSVVPRQETQYF. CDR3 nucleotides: TGCAGCGTTGTCCCAAGGCAAGAGACCCAGTACTTC.

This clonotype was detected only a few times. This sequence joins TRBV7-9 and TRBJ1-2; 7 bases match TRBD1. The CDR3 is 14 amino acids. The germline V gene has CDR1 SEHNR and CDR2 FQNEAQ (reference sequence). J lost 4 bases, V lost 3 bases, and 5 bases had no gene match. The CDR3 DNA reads TGTGCCAGCAGCTTGGTAGGGGGCGCCTATGGCTACACCTTC. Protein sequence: CASSLVGGAYGYTF.

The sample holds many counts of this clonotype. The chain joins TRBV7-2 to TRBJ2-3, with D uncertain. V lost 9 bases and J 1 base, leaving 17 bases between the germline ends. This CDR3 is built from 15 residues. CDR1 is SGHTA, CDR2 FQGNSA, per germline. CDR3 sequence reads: CASTIRRWGTDTQYF. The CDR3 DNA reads TGTGCCAGTACCATTCGGCGGTGGGGCACAGATACGCAGTATTTT.

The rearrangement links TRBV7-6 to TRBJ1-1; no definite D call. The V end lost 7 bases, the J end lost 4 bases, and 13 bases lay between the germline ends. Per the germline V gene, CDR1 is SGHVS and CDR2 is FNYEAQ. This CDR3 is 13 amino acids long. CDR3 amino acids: CASTKEGGTEAFF. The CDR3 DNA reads TGTGCCAGCACCAAAGAAGGTGGCACTGAAGCTTTCTTT.

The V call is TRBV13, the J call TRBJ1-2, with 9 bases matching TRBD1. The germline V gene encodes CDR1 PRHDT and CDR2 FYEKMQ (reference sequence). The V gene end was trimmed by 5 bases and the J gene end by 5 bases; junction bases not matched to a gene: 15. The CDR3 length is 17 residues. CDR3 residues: CASSRLRTGDLSYGYTF. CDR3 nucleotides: TGTGCCAGCAGCCGTCTGAGGACAGGGGATTTATCTTATGGCTACACCTTC.

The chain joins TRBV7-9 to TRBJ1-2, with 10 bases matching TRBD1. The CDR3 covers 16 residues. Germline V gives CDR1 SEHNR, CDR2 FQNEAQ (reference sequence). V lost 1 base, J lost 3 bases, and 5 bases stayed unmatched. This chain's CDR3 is CASSLETGGYDYGYTF. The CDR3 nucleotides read TGTGCCAGCAGCTTAGAGACAGGGGGCTATGACTATGGCTACACCTTC. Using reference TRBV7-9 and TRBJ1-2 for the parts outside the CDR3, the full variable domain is DTGVSQNPRHKITKRGQNVTFRCDPISEHNRLYWYRQTLGQGPEFLTYFQNEAQLEKSRLLSDRFSAERPKGSFSTLEIQRTEQGDSAMYLCASSLETGGYDYGYTFGSGTRLTVV.

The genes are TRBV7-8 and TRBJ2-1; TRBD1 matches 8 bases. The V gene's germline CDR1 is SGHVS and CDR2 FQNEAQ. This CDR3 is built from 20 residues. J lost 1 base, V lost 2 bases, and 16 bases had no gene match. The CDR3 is CASSLKYPGGLHGSYNEQFF. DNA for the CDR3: TGTGCCAGCAGCTTAAAATACCCAGGGGGCCTCCACGGGTCCTACAATGAGCAGTTCTTC.

CDR3 in amino acids: CASSLYGGVEAFF. The CDR3 nucleotides are TGTGCCAGCAGTTTATATGGAGGGGTAGAAGCTTTCTTT. This chain joins TRBV28 and TRBJ1-1; maybe TRBD1 (5 bases). Germline V gives CDR1 MDHEN, CDR2 SYDVKM. The CDR3 covers 13 residues. The ends were cut back, 1 base at V and 8 bases at J, with 11 bases in the middle. Supplemented by reference TRBV28 and TRBJ1-1, the full variable domain reads DVKVTQSSRYLVKRTGEKVFLECVQDMDHENMFWYRQDPGLGLRLIYFSYDVKMKEKGDIPEGYSVSREKKERFSLILESASTNQTSMYLCASSLYGGVEAFFGQGTRLTVV.

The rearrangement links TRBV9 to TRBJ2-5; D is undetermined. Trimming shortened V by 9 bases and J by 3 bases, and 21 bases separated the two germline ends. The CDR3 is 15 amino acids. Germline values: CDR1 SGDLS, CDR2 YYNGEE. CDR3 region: CAIKKIAVSKETQYF. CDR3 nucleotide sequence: TGTGCCATCAAAAAGATTGCGGTCAGTAAAGAGACCCAGTACTTC.

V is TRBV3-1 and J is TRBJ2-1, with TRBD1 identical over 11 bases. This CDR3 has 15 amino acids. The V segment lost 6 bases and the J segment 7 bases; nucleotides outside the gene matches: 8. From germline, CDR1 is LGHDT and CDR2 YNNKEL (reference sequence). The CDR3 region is CASRGWGQGGNEQFF. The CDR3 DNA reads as TGTGCCAGCAGGGGGTGGGGACAGGGGGGAAATGAGCAGTTCTTC.

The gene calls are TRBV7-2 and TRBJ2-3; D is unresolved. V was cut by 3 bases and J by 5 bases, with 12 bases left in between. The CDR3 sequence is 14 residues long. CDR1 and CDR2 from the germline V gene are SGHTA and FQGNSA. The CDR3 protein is CASSLVPTGDTQYF. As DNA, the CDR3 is TGTGCCAGCAGCTTGGTCCCGACCGGAGATACGCAGTATTTT.

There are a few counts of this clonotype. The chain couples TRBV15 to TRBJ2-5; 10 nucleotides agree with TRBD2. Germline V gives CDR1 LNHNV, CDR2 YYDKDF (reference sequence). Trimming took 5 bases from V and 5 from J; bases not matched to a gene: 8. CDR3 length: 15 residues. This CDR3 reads CATSLFVAGGETQYF. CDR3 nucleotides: TGTGCCACCAGCCTATTTGTAGCGGGGGGTGAGACCCAGTACTTC.

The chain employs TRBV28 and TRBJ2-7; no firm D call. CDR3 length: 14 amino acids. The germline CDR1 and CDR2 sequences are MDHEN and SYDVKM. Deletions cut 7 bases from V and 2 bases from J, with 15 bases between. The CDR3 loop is CASTSDGWAYEQYV. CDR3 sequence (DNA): TGTGCCAGCACCTCGGATGGCTGGGCCTACGAGCAGTACGTC.

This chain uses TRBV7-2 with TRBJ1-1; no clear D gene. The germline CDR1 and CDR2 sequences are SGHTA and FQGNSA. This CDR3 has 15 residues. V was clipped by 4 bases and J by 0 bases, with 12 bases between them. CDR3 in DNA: TGTGCCAGCAGCTCCCGGCGGAATATGAACACTGAAGCTTTCTTT. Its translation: CASSSRRNMNTEAFF.

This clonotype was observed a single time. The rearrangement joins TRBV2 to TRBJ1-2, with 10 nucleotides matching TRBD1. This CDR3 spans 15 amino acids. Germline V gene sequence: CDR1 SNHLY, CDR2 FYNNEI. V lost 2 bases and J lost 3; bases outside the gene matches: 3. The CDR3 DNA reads TGTGCCAGCAGTGAACGGGGACAGGGGTACTATGGCTACACCTTC. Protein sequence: CASSERGQGYYGYTF. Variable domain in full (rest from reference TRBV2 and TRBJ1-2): EPEVTQTPSHQVTQMGQEVILRCVPISNHLYFYWYRQILGQKVEFLVSFYNNEISEKSEIFDDQFSVERPDGSNFTLKIRSTKLEDSAMYFCASSERGQGYYGYTFGSGTRLTVV.

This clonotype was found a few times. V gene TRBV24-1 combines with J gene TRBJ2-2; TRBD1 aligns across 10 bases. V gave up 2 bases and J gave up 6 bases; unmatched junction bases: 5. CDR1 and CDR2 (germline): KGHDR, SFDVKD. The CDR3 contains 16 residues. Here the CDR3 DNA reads TGTGCCACCAGTGATTCGACAGGGGGCGAAGCCGGGGAGCTGTTTTTT. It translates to CATSDSTGGEAGELFF.

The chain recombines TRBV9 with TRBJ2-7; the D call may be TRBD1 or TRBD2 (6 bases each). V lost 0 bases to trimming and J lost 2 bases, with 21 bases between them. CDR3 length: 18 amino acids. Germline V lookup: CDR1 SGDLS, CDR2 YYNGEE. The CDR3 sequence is CASSVESQSPGDTYEQYV. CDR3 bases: TGTGCCAGCAGCGTAGAGTCCCAGAGTCCGGGGGACACCTACGAGCAGTACGTC.

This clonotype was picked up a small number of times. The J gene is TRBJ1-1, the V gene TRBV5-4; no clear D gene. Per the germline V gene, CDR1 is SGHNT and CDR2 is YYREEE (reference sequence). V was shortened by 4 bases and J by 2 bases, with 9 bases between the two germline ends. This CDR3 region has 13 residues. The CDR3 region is CASSTEANTEAFF. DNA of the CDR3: TGTGCCAGCAGCACCGAGGCCAACACTGAAGCTTTCTTT.

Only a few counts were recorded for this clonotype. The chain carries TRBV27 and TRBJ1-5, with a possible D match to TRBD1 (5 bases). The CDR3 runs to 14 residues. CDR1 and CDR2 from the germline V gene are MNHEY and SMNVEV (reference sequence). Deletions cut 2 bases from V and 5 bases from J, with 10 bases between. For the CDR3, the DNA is TGTGCCAGCAGTTTAGGGGGGGTCCATCAGCCCCAGCATTTT. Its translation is CASSLGGVHQPQHF.

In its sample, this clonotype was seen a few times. The CDR3 loop is CASSQGGGSRTKSPRRETQYF. The CDR3 DNA reads TGTGCCAGCAGCCAAGGTGGGGGCAGTCGAACCAAGAGCCCTCGACGTGAGACCCAGTACTTC. This rearrangement joins TRBV14 to TRBJ2-5, with a tentative D call TRBD1 (6 bases). CDR3 length equals 21 residues. V was shortened by 1 base and J by 5 bases, with 32 bases between the two germline ends. Germline V gene lookup returns CDR1 SGHDN and CDR2 FVKESK.

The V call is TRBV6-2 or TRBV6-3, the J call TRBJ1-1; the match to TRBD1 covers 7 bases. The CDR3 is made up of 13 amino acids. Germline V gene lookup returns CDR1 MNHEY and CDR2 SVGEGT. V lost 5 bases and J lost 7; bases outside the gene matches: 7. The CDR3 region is CASSKTGSGEAFF. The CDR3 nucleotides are TGTGCCAGCAGTAAGACAGGGAGCGGTGAAGCTTTCTTT.

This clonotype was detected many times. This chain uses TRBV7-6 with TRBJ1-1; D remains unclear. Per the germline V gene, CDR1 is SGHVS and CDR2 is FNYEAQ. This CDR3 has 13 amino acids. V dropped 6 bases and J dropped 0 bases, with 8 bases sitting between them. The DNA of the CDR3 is TGTGCCAGCAGTACAACAGTGAACACTGAAGCTTTCTTT. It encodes CASSTTVNTEAFF.

The CDR3 sequence is CASSLPSKLAGGAGELFF. The CDR3, as DNA: TGTGCCAGCAGCCTCCCGTCCAAACTAGCGGGGGGGGCCGGGGAGCTGTTTTTT. The chain is built from TRBV4-2 and TRBJ2-2; 13 positions match TRBD2. The germline gives CDR1 LGHNA, CDR2 YNFKEQ. CDR3 length: 18 residues. J lost 6 bases, V lost 4 bases, and 11 bases had no gene match.

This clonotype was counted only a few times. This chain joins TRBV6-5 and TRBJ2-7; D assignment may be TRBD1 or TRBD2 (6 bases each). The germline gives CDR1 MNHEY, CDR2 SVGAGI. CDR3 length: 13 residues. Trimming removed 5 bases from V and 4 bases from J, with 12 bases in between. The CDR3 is CASSPEGGYEQYF. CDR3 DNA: TGTGCCAGCAGTCCTGAGGGGGGATACGAGCAGTACTTC.

CDR3 sequence reads: CASSPRRGGDTEAFF. The CDR3 DNA sequence: TGTGCCAGCAGCCCCCGCCGGGGAGGGGACACTGAAGCTTTCTTT. The rearrangement links TRBV7-9 to TRBJ1-1, with D maybe TRBD1 (5 bases). Trimming stripped 5 bases from V and 3 bases from J, with 16 bases between. CDR3 length: 15 residues. Germline V gene data show CDR1 as SEHNR and CDR2 as FQNEAQ (reference sequence).

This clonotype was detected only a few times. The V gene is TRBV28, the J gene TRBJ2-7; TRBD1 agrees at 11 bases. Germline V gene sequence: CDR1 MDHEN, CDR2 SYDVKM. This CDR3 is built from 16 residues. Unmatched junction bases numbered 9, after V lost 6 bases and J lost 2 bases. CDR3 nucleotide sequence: TGTGCCAGCAGGCCCGCCCCGGGACAGGGGGCCTACGAGCAGTACGTC. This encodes CASRPAPGQGAYEQYV.

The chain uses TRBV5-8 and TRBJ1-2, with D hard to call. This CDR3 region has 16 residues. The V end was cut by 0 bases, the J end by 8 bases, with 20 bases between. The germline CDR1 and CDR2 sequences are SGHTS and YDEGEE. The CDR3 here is CASSLGKRRGFLGYTF. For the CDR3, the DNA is TGTGCCAGCAGCTTGGGAAAAAGAAGAGGTTTTTTAGGCTACACCTTC.

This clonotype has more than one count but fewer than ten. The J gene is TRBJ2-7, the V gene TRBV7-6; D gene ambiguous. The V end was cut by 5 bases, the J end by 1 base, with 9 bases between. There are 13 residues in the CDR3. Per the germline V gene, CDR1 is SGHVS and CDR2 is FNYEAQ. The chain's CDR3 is CASSVGPSYEQYF. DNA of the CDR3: TGTGCCAGCAGCGTAGGCCCTTCCTACGAGCAGTACTTC.

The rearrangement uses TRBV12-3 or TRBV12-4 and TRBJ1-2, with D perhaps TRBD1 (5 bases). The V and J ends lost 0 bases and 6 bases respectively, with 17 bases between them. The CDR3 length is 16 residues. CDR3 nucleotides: TGTGCCAGCAGTTTAGCGCTTGGGACCCCGGGGAATGGCTACACCTTC. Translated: CASSLALGTPGNGYTF.

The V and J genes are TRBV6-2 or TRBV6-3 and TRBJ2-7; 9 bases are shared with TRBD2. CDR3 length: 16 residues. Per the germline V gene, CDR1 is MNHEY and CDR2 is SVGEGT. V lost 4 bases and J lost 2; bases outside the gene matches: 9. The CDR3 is CASSFPPGGGAYEQYF. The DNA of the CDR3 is TGTGCCAGCAGTTTCCCCCCCGGCGGGGGGGCCTACGAGCAGTACTTC.

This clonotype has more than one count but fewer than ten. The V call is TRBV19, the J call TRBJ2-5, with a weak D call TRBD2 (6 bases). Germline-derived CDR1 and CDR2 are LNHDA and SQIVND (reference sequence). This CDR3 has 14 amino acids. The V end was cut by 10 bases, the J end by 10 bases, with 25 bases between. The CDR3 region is CATMAGTGYGDQYF. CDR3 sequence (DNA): TGTGCCACAATGGCCGGGACTGGGTACGGAGACCAGTACTTC.

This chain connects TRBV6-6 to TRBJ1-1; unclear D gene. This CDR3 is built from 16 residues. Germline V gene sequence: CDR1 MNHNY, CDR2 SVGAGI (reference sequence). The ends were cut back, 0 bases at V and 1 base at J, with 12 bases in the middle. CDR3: CASSYSTTDKNTEAFF. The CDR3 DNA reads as TGTGCCAGCAGTTACTCCACGACCGATAAGAACACTGAAGCTTTCTTT.